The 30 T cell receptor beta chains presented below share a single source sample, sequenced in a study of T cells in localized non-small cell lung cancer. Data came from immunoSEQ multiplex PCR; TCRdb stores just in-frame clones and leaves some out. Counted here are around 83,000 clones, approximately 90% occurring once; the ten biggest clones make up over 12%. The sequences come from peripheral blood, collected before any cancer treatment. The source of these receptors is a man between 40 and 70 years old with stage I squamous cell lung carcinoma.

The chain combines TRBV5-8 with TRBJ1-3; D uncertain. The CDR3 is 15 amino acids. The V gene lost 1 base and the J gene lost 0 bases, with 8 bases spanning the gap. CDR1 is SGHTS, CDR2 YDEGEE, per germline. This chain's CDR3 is CASSLRGFSGNTIYF. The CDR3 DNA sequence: TGTGCCAGCAGCTTGAGAGGGTTCTCTGGAAACACCATATATTTT.

CDR3 sequence: CASSIQGPTNEKLFF. The CDR3 DNA follows: TGCGCCAGCAGCATACAGGGCCCCACTAATGAAAAACTGTTTTTT. J is TRBJ1-4 and V is TRBV5-1, with D perhaps TRBD1 (6 bases). The CDR3 totals 15 residues. V lost 4 bases and J 2 bases, leaving 12 bases between the germline ends. Per the germline V gene, CDR1 is SGHRS and CDR2 is YFSETQ.

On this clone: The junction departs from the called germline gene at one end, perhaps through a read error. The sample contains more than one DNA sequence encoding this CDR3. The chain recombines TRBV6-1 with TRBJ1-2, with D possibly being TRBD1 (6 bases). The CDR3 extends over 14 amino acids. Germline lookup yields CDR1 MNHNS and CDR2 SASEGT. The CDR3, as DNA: TGTGCCAGCAGCGAAGGGGGGGCAAATTATGGCTACACCTTC. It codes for CASSEGGANYGYTF.

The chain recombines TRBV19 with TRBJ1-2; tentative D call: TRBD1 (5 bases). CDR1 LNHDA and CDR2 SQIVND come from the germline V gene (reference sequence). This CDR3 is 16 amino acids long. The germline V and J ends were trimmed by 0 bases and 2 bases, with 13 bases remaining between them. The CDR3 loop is CASSIDQARANYGYTF. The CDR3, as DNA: TGTGCCAGTAGTATAGATCAGGCCAGGGCGAACTATGGCTACACCTTC. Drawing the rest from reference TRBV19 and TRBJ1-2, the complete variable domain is DGGITQSPKYLFRKEGQNVTLSCEQNLNHDAMYWYRQDPGQGLRLIYYSQIVNDFQKGDIAEGYSVSREKKESFPLTVTSAQKNPTAFYLCASSIDQARANYGYTFGSGTRLTVV.

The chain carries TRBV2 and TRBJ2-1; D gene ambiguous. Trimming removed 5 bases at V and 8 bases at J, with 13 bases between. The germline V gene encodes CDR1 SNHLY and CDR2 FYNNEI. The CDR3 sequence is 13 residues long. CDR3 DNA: TGTGCCAGCAGTCCCAATAACGGTGATGAGCAGTTCTTC. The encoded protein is CASSPNNGDEQFF.

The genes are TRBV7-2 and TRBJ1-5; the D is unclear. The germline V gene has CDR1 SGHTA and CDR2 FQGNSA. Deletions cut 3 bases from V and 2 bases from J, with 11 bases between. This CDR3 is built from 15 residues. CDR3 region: CASSFQSGGNQPQHF. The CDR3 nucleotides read TGTGCCAGCAGCTTTCAATCGGGTGGCAATCAGCCCCAGCATTTT.

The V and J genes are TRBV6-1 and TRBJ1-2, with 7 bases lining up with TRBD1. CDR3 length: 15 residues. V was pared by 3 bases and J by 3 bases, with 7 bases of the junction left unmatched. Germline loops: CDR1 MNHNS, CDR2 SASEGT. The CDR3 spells CASSDPGGTDYGYTF. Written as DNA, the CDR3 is TGTGCCAGCAGTGACCCCGGAGGGACAGACTATGGCTACACCTTC.

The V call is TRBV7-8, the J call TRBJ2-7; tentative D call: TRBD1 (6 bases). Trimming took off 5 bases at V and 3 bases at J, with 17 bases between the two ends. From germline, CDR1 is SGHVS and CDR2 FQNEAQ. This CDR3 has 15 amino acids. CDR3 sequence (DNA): TGTGCCAGCAGCCACGCCCTGGACAGCATCTACGAGCAGTACTTC. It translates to CASSHALDSIYEQYF.

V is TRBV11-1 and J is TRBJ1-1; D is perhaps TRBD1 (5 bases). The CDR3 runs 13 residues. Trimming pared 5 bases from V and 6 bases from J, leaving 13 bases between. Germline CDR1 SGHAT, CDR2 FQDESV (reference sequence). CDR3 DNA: TGTGCCAGCAGCGCCGGGACTATGGCTGAAGCTTTCTTT. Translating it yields CASSAGTMAEAFF. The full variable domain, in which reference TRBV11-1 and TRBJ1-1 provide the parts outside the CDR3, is EAEVAQSPRYKITEKSQAVAFWCDPISGHATLYWYRQILGQGPELLVQFQDESVVDDSQLPKDRFSAERLKGVDSTLKIQPAELGDSAMYLCASSAGTMAEAFFGQGTRLTVV.

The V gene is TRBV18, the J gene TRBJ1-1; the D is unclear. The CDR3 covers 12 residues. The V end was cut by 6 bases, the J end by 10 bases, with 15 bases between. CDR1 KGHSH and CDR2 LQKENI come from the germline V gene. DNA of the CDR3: TGTGCCAGCTCGTCGGGGAGTGCGGGAGCTTTCTTT. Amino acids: CASSSGSAGAFF.

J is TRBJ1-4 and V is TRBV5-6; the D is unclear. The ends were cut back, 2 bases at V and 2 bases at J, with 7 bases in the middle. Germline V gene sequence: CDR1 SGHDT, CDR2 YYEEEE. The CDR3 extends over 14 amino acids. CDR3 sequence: CASSFKQTNEKLFF. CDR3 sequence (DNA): TGTGCCAGCAGCTTCAAACAGACTAATGAAAAACTGTTTTTT.

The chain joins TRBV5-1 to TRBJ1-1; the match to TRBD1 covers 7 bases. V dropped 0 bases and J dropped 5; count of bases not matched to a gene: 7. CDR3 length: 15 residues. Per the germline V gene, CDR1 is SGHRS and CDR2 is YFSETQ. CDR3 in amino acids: CASSLAPGTATEAFF. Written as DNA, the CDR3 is TGCGCCAGCAGCTTGGCCCCGGGGACAGCAACTGAAGCTTTCTTT.

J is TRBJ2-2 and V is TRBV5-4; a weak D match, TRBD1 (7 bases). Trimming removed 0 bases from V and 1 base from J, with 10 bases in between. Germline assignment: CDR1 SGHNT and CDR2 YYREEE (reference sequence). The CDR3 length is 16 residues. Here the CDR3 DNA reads TGTGCCAGCAGCTTGGGCAGGGGGGTGAACACCGGGGAGCTGTTTTTT. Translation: CASSLGRGVNTGELFF.

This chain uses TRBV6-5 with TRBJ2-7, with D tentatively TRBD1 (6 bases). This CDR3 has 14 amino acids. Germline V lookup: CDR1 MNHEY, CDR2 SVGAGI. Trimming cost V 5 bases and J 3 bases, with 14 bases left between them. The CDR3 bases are TGTGCCAGCAGTAGGTTACAGGGAATCTACGAGCAGTACTTC. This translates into CASSRLQGIYEQYF.

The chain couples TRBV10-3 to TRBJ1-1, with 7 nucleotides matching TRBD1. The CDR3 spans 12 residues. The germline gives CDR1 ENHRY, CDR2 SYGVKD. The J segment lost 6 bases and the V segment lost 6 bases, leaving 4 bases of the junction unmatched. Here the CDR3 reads CAIRTGSAEAFF. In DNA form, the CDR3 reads TGTGCCATCAGGACAGGGAGTGCTGAAGCTTTCTTT.

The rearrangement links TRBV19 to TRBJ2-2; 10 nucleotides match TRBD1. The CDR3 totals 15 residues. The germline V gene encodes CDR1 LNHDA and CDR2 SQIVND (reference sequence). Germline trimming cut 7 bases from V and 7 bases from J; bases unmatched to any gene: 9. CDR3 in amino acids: CASIGTGEVGGELFF. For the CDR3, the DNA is TGTGCCAGTATTGGGACAGGGGAGGTTGGCGGGGAGCTGTTTTTT.

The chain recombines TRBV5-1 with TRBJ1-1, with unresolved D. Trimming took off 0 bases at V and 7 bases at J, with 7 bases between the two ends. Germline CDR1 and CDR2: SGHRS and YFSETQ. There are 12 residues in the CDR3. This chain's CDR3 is CASSLVPGEAFF. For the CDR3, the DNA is TGCGCCAGCAGCTTGGTTCCGGGTGAAGCTTTCTTT.

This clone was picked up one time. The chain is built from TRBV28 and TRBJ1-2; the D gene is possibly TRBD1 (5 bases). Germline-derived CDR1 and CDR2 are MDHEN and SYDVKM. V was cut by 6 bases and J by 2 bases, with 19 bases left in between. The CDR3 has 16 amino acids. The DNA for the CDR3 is TGTGCCAGCAGACCACAGCGACCCGGGACGAACTATGGCTACACCTTC. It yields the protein CASRPQRPGTNYGYTF.

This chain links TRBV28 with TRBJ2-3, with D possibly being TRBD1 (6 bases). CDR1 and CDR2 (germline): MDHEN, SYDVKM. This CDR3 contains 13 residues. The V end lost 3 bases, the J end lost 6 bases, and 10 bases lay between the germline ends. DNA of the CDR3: TGTGCCAGCAGTTTGCTCCAGGGGGATACGCAGTATTTT. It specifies CASSLLQGDTQYF.

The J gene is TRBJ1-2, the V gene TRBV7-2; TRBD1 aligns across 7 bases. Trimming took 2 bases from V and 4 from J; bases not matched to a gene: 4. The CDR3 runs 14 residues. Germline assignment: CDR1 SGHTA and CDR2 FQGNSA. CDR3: CASSLNRGSYGYTF. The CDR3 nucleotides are TGTGCCAGCAGCTTAAACAGGGGAAGCTATGGCTACACCTTC.

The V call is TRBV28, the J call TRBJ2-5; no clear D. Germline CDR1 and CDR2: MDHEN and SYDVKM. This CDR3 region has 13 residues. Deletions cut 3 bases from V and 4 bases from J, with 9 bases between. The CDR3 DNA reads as TGTGCCAGCAGTTTGGGCAGAGTAGAGACCCAGTACTTC. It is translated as CASSLGRVETQYF.

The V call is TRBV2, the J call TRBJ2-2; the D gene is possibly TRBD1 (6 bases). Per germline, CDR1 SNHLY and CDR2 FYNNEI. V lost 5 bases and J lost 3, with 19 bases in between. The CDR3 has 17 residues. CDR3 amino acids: CASSLIQGSLHTGELFF. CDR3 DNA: TGTGCCAGCAGTCTTATACAGGGTAGTTTGCACACCGGGGAGCTGTTTTTT.

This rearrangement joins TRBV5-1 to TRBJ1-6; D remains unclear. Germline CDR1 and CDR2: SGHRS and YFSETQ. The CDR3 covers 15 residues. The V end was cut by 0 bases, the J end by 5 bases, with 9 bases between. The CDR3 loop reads CASSLGQSDNSPLHF. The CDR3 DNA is TGCGCCAGCAGCTTGGGCCAGAGTGATAATTCACCCCTCCACTTT. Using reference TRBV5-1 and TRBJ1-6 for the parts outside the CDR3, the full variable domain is KAGVTQTPRYLIKTRGQQVTLSCSPISGHRSVSWYQQTPGQGLQFLFEYFSETQRNKGNFPGRFSGRQFSNSRSEMNVSTLELGDSALYLCASSLGQSDNSPLHFGNGTRLTVT.

CDR3 sequence: CASSSGTGADTQYF. The CDR3 DNA reads as TGCGCCAGCAGCTCGGGGACTGGGGCAGATACGCAGTATTTT. This sequence joins TRBV5-1 and TRBJ2-3, with D tentatively TRBD2 (6 bases). Trimming shortened V by 3 bases and J by 4 bases, and 12 bases separated the two germline ends. The CDR3 contains 14 residues. Germline V gene lookup returns CDR1 SGHRS and CDR2 YFSETQ.

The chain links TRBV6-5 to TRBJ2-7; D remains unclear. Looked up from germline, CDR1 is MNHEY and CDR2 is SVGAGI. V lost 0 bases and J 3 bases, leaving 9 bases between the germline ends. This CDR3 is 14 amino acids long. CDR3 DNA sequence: TGTGCCAGCAGTTACTCGGAGCGATACTACGAGCAGTACTTC. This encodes CASSYSERYYEQYF.

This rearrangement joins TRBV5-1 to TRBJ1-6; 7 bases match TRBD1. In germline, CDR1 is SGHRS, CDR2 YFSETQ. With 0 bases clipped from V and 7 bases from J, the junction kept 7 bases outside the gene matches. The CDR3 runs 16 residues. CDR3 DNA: TGCGCCAGCAGCTTGGAGCACAGGGGAGGAAATTCACCCCTCCACTTT. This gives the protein CASSLEHRGGNSPLHF.

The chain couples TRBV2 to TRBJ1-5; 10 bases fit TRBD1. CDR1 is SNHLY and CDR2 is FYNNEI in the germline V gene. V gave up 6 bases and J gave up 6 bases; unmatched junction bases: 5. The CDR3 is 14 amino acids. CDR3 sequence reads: CASRATGGAQPQHF. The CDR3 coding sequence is TGTGCCAGCAGGGCGACAGGGGGCGCTCAGCCCCAGCATTTT.

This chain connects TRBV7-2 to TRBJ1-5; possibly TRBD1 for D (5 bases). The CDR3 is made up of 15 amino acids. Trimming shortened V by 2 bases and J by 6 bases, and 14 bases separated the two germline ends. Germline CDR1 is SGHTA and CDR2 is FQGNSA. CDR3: CASSLYQGIGQPQHF. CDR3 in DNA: TGTGCCAGCAGCTTATATCAGGGCATCGGTCAGCCCCAGCATTTT.

CDR3 region: CATVGEWEQYF. CDR3 bases: TGTGCCACCGTAGGAGAGTGGGAGCAGTACTTC. The chain links TRBV7-9 to TRBJ2-7; no clear D gene. Germline V gene data show CDR1 as SEHNR and CDR2 as FQNEAQ (reference sequence). Trimming took off 10 bases at V and 7 bases at J, with 14 bases between the two ends. CDR3 length equals 11 residues. Full variable domain (missing parts from reference TRBV7-9 and TRBJ2-7): DTGVSQNPRHKITKRGQNVTFRCDPISEHNRLYWYRQTLGQGPEFLTYFQNEAQLEKSRLLSDRFSAERPKGSFSTLEIQRTEQGDSAMYLCATVGEWEQYFGPGTRLTVT.

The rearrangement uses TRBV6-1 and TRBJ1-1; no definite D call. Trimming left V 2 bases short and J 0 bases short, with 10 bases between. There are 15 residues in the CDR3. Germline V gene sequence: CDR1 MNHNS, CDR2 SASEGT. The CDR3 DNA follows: TGTGCCAGCAGTGAAATTTGGGGAATGAACACTGAAGCTTTCTTT. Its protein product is CASSEIWGMNTEAFF.